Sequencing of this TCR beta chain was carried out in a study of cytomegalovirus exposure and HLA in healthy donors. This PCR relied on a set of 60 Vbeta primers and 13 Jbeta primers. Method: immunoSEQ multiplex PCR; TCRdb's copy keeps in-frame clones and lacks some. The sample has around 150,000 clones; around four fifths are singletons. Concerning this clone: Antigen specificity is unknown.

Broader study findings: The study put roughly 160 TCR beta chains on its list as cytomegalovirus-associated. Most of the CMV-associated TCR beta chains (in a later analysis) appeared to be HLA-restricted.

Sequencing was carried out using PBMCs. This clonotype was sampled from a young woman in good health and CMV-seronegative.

CDR3 DNA sequence: TGTGCCAGCAGCTTATCCCTGACACCTTACACCGGGGAGCTGTTTTTT. Translation gives CASSLSLTPYTGELFF. V usage is TRBV7-2 and J usage is TRBJ2-2; D is unclear. The germline V and J ends were trimmed by 2 bases and 3 bases, with 13 bases remaining between them. The CDR3 sequence is 16 residues long. Germline CDR1 reads SGHTA; CDR2 reads FQGNSA.